This is a list of T cell receptor beta chains from one sample in a study of blood T cell repertoires in COVID-19. Data came from immunoSEQ multiplex PCR; TCRdb stores just in-frame clones and leaves some out. The sample shows 290,000 or so clones, about four fifths of them seen only once. The sample comprised PBMCs or T cells enriched from blood (not recorded which). The receptors shown here come from a man aged 35 to 55 who had been exposed to COVID-19. CDR3s include the opening cysteine and the closing phenylalanine or tryptophan. A D gene is named only where the DNA matches it firmly. Only some rows state a clone size, as once, few, many or a class for expanded clones.

length	size	J	V	D	DNA	CDR3
13	once	TRBJ1-5	TRBV10-1	.	TGCGCCAGCAGCCGGACAATCAATCAGCCCCAGCATTTT	CASSRTINQPQHF
14	.	TRBJ2-2	TRBV5-5	.	TGTGCCAGCAGCTTTCAGTCGAACACCGGGGAGCTGTTTTTT	CASSFQSNTGELFF
12	.	TRBJ1-1	TRBV18	.	TGTGCCAGCTCACGGGCAGCTGGTGAAGCTTTCTTT	CASSRAAGEAFF
17	.	TRBJ2-2	TRBV5-1	TRBD1	TGCGCCAGCAGCCCACGCTCCGGGACAGGGGTCACCGGGGAGCTGTTTTTT	CASSPRSGTGVTGELFF
15	.	TRBJ2-7	TRBV11-1	TRBD2	TGTGCCGAACGGGGTCTAGCGGGAGAAAACGGCGAGCAGTACTTC	CAERGLAGENGEQYF
15	.	TRBJ1-4	TRBV5-4	.	TGTGCCAGCAGTAAAACGACAGGCAATAATGAAAAACTGTTTTTT	CASSKTTGNNEKLFF
15	.	TRBJ2-7	TRBV6-5	.	TGTGCCAGCAGTTATACGACCAGGCCCTCCTACGAGCAGTACTTC	CASSYTTRPSYEQYF
15	.	TRBJ2-2	TRBV24-1	.	TGTGCCACCAGTGACTCGGGAGAGAACACCGGGGAGCTGTTTTTT	CATSDSGENTGELFF
14	.	TRBJ1-5	TRBV5-8	.	TGTGCCAGCAGCTTAGACAGTTTCAATCAGCCCCAGCATTTT	CASSLDSFNQPQHF
16	.	TRBJ2-5	TRBV25-1	TRBD2	TGTGCCAGCAGTGAACGGCTTAGCGGGCAACAAGAGACCCAGTACTTC	CASSERLSGQQETQYF
15	.	TRBJ1-2	TRBV6-1	TRBD1	TGTGCCAGCAGTGAAGTCGCGGACAGGGCCTATGGCTACACCTTC	CASSEVADRAYGYTF
15	.	TRBJ2-7	TRBV6-5	TRBD2	TGTGCCAGCAGTTACTCGCCGACTAGCGCTTACGAGCAGTACTTC	CASSYSPTSAYEQYF
17	.	TRBJ2-6	TRBV13	TRBD1	TGTGCCAGCAGCCCCGGGACAGGCTCCTCTGGGGCCAACGTCCTGACTTTC	CASSPGTGSSGANVLTF
14	.	TRBJ2-7	TRBV19	.	TGTGCCAGTAGTATAGGCCAGAGGGTCTACGAGCAGTACTTC	CASSIGQRVYEQYF
12	.	TRBJ1-1	TRBV30	.	TGTGCCTGGGATAGGGGTATTACTGAAGCTTTCTTT	CAWDRGITEAFF
13	.	TRBJ1-1	TRBV18	.	TGTGCCAGCTCACCGGACTTGAACACTGAAGCTTTCTTT	CASSPDLNTEAFF
16	.	TRBJ2-1	TRBV7-5	.	TGTGCCAGAAGCTCACTAGCGGACACAGGGCACAATGAGCAGTTCTTC	CARSSLADTGHNEQFF
21	.	TRBJ2-5	TRBV18	TRBD2	TGTGCCAGCTCACCACCGGGCTCGCGGCTAGCGGGAGGATCCCGACAAGAGACCCAGTACTTC	CASSPPGSRLAGGSRQETQYF
15	few	TRBJ1-2	TRBV24-1	TRBD1	TGTGCCACCAGTTCGGGAGTACAGGGGCATTATGGCTACACCTTC	CATSSGVQGHYGYTF
13	.	TRBJ2-3	TRBV3-1/TRBV3-2	.	TGTGCCAGCAGCCAAGATGGGAGACTGAAGCAGTATTTT	CASSQDGRLKQYF
15	.	TRBJ2-5	TRBV7-9	TRBD2	TGTGCCAGCAGCCCAAAAGGACTAGCGGGAGAGACCCAGTACTTC	CASSPKGLAGETQYF
17	.	TRBJ2-1	TRBV24-1	TRBD2	TGTGCCACCAGTGTCGGACTAGCGGGAGTTGGTAGGAATGAGCAGTTCTTC	CATSVGLAGVGRNEQFF
14	.	TRBJ2-7	TRBV5-1	TRBD1	TGCGCCAGCAGCCCGGGACAGGGAATGGACGAGCAGTACTTC	CASSPGQGMDEQYF
17	.	TRBJ2-1	TRBV12-5	.	TGTGCTAGTGGTTTGGTCCCGGGAGCGTTTTCCTACAATGAGCAGTTCTTC	CASGLVPGAFSYNEQFF
10	.	TRBJ1-2	TRBV29-1	.	TGCAGCGTCGGAGACGGTGGCTACACCTTC	CSVGDGGYTF
16	.	TRBJ2-7	TRBV13	TRBD2	TGTGCCAGCAGCCCCGGTTGGATGCGCGGGAGCTACGAGCAGTACTTC	CASSPGWMRGSYEQYF
12	.	TRBJ1-2	TRBV30	.	TGTGCCTGGAGTGTAACGGGTGGGGGCTACACCTTC	CAWSVTGGGYTF
14	few	TRBJ1-4	TRBV5-1	.	TGCGCCAGCAGCTCCGGCAGGGGTGTTGAAAAACTGTTTTTT	CASSSGRGVEKLFF
15	few	TRBJ1-6	TRBV5-6	.	TGTGCCAGCAGCTCCGTCGGTCAAATGAATTCACCCCTCCACTTT	CASSSVGQMNSPLHF
13	.	TRBJ1-1	TRBV10-3	TRBD1	TGTGCCATCAGTGAGAGGACAGGGTTTGAAGCTTTCTTT	CAISERTGFEAFF
17	.	TRBJ1-3	TRBV5-4	TRBD1	TGTGCCAGCAGCTTGGCGAGGACAGGGATCGCTGGAAACACCATATATTTT	CASSLARTGIAGNTIYF